This TCR beta chain was identified during a study of CD8 T cells in ankylosing spondylitis. Study-level results: Disease-linked clones were CD8+ and relatively rare in peripheral blood.

In the case of this clonotype: Its antigen is unknown.

Using quantitative 5'-RACE with molecular barcodes, the authors made TCR beta libraries. A single record per CDR3 protein comes from TCRdb applying MiXCR to the 5' RACE reads. In the table there are about 340,000 distinct CDR3 sequences, under 15% of which are singletons. CDR3 length: 14 amino acids. Germline assignment: CDR1 WSHSY and CDR2 SAAADI. The V gene end was trimmed by 7 bases and the J gene end by 4 bases; junction bases not matched to a gene: 6. The sample taken for sequencing was blood, either unsorted or a sorted T cell fraction (not recorded which). The clonotype was recovered from a male donor with ankylosing spondylitis or in good health (not recorded which). V usage is TRBV10-2 and J usage is TRBJ2-2; 7 bases are a match to TRBD2. The DNA of the CDR3 is TGCGCCAGCACAGGCGGGGGTTCCACCGGGGAGCTGTTTTTT. Translated: CASTGGGSTGELFF.